The source of this T cell receptor beta chain is a study of identical twins. TCRdb reanalysed the 5' RACE reads using MiXCR and keeps one entry per CDR3 protein. The table has 1.5 million to 2 million distinct CDR3 sequences, under 35% seen once. This CDR3 comprises 11 residues. The germline gives CDR1 GTSNPN, CDR2 SVGIG (reference sequence). The TCR was taken from a newborn girl in good health. V is TRBV30 and J is TRBJ2-4; D is uncertain. The tail of the sequence fits TRBJ2-7 better, so the J call may be wrong. The sample consisted of cord blood. The CDR3 sequence: CAWTTGYEQYF. The CDR3 DNA reads as TGTGCCTGGACGACGGGTTACGAGCAGTACTTC.